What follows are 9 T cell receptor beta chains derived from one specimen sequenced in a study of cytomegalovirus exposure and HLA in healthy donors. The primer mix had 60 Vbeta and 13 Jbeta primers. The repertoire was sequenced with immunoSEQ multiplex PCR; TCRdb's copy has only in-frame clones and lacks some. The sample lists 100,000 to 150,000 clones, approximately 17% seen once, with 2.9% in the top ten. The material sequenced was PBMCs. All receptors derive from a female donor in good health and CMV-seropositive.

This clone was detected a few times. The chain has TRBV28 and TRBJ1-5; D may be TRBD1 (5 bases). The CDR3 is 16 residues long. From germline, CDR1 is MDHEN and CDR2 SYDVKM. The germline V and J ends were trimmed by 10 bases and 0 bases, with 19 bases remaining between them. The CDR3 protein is CATLNGGGYSNQPQHF. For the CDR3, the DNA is TGTGCCACACTTAACGGGGGGGGTTATAGCAATCAGCCCCAGCATTTT.

CDR3 region: CASSLEAGERYEQYF. The DNA of the CDR3 is TGTGCCAGCAGCTTAGAGGCAGGGGAAAGATACGAGCAGTACTTC. The V and J genes are TRBV11-2 and TRBJ2-7; TRBD1 is a possible D gene (6 bases). The CDR3 extends over 15 amino acids. CDR1 is SGHAT, CDR2 FQNNGV, per germline. Trimming removed 0 bases from V and 4 bases from J, with 13 bases in between. The whole variable domain, filled in from reference TRBV11-2 and TRBJ2-7, reads EAGVAQSPRYKIIEKRQSVAFWCNPISGHATLYWYQQILGQGPKLLIQFQNNGVVDDSQLPKDRFSAERLKGVDSTLKIQPAKLEDSAVYLCASSLEAGERYEQYFGPGTRLTVT.

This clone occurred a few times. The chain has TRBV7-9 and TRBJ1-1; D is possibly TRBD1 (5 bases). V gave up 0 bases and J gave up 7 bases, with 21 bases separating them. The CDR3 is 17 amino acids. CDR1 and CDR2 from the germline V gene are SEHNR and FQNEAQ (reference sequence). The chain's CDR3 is CASSLAPQGPIRFEAFF. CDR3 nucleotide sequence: TGTGCCAGCAGCTTAGCACCCCAGGGCCCTATAAGATTTGAAGCTTTCTTT.

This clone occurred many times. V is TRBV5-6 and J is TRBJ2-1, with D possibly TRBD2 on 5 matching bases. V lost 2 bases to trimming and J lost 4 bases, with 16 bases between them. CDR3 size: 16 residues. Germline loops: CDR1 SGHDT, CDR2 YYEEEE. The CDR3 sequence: CASSLFGETIYNEQFF. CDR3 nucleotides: TGTGCCAGCAGCTTATTCGGCGAGACTATTTACAATGAGCAGTTCTTC.

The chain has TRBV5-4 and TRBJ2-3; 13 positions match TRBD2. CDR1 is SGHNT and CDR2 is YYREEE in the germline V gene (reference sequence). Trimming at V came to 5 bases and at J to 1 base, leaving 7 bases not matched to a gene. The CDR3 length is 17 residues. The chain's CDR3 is CASRLTSGGAGTDTQYF. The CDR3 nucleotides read TGTGCCAGCAGGCTAACTAGCGGGGGGGCGGGCACAGATACGCAGTATTTT.

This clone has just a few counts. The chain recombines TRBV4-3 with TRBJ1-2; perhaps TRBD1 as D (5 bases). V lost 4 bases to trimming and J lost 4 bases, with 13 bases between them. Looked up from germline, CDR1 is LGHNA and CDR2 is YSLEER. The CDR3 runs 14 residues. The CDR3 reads CASSPQGRGYGYTF. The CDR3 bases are TGCGCCAGCAGCCCTCAGGGTCGCGGCTATGGCTACACCTTC.

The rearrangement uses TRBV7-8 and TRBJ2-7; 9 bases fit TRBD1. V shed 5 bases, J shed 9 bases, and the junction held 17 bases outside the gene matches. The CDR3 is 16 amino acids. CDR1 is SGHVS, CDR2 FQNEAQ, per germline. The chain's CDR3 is CASSQPRDRAETGQYF. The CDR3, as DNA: TGTGCCAGCAGCCAACCTAGGGACAGGGCAGAAACAGGGCAGTACTTC.

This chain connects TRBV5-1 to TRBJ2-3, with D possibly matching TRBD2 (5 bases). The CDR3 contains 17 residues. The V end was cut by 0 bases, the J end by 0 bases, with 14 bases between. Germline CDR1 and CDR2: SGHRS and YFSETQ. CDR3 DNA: TGCGCCAGCAGCTTGGGGACTGTCGGAACTAGCACAGATACGCAGTATTTT. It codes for CASSLGTVGTSTDTQYF.

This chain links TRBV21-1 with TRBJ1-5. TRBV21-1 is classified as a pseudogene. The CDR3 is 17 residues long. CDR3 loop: CASTPVSGCGGNQPQHF. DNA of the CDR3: TGTGCCAGCACTCCAGTCAGCGGTTGCGGCGGCAATCAGCCCCAGCATTTT.